These 18 T cell receptor beta chains came from one sample sequenced in a study of Ad26.COV2.S vaccination and SARS-CoV-2 variants (dated by TCRdb to about 2021). Sample time point, as interpreted from the label and publication: individuals recovered from natural SARS-CoV-2 infection. Preparation of the library involved the immunoSEQ multiplex PCR assay. What TCRdb holds here is the immuneACCESS table cut down to in-frame rearrangements. Part of the clones is not present; checked against another copy, under half of the missing clones reflect an unresolved V gene, and the others are unexplained. Within this sample are around 370,000 clones, with just over 90% of them counted one time only. 3% to 5% of the sample rests with the top ten. The sample was peripheral blood, taken after recovery from COVID-19. These receptors were collected from a human donor who had recovered from COVID-19.

The V call is TRBV5-5, the J call TRBJ1-4; D not resolved. CDR3 length: 17 amino acids. V shed 2 bases and J shed 2 bases, with 16 bases lying between them. In germline, CDR1 is SGHKS, CDR2 YYEKEE (reference sequence). The CDR3 sequence: CASSFGWDLKTNEKLFF. The CDR3 DNA follows: TGTGCCAGCAGCTTTGGGTGGGATTTAAAGACTAATGAAAAACTGTTTTTT. Together with reference TRBV5-5 and TRBJ1-4, the CDR3 gives the full variable domain: DAGVTQSPTHLIKTRGQQVTLRCSPISGHKSVSWYQQVLGQGPQFIFQYYEKEERGRGNFPDRFSARQFPNYSSELNVNALLLGDSALYLCASSFGWDLKTNEKLFFGSGTQLSVL.

This rearrangement joins TRBV5-1 to TRBJ2-7; tentative D call: TRBD2 (6 bases). The germline V and J ends were trimmed by 1 base and 1 base, with 9 bases remaining between them. CDR1 is SGHRS, CDR2 YFSETQ, per germline. The CDR3 has 14 amino acids. Here the CDR3 DNA reads TGCGCCAGCAGCTTGCGTGGGGGGTCCTACGAGCAGTACTTC. It codes for CASSLRGGSYEQYF.

V is TRBV6-4 and J is TRBJ2-3; 10 bases are a match to TRBD2. V lost 7 bases, J lost 5 bases, and 9 bases stayed unmatched. The CDR3 totals 15 residues. CDR1 and CDR2 (germline): MRHNA, SNTAGT. In DNA, the CDR3 is TGTGCCAGCAAGGCCAGCGGGGGGGCCGGAGATACGCAGTATTTT. It is translated as CASKASGGAGDTQYF.

This chain connects TRBV9 to TRBJ1-2; no reliable D call. V was shortened by 2 bases and J by 3 bases, with 11 bases between the two germline ends. This CDR3 has 14 residues. Germline CDR1 and CDR2: SGDLS and YYNGEE. This CDR3 reads CASSVGVSDYGYTF. The DNA of the CDR3 is TGTGCCAGCAGCGTTGGGGTGTCGGACTATGGCTACACCTTC. The full variable domain, rest sourced from reference TRBV9 and TRBJ1-2, is DSGVTQTPKHLITATGQRVTLRCSPRSGDLSVYWYQQSLDQGLQFLIQYYNGEERAKGNILERFSAQQFPDLHSELNLSSLELGDSALYFCASSVGVSDYGYTFGSGTRLTVV.

This clone was counted once. The chain couples TRBV7-2 to TRBJ2-7, with D possibly being TRBD1 or TRBD2 (5 bases each). Germline CDR1 SGHTA, CDR2 FQGNSA. Trimming pared 5 bases from V and 4 bases from J, leaving 15 bases between. The CDR3 runs to 14 residues. The CDR3, as DNA: TGTGCCAGCAGCGTCTCCGGGACGCAGTACGAGCAGTACTTC. Its translation: CASSVSGTQYEQYF.

V usage is TRBV19 and J usage is TRBJ1-5; D not certain. V was shortened by 3 bases and J by 2 bases, with 8 bases between the two germline ends. Per the germline V gene, CDR1 is LNHDA and CDR2 is SQIVND (reference sequence). The CDR3 loop spans 14 amino acids. The CDR3 nucleotides are TGTGCCAGTAGTATTGAGGCGGGCAATCAGCCCCAGCATTTT. As protein: CASSIEAGNQPQHF. Complete variable domain (other parts from reference TRBV19 and TRBJ1-5): DGGITQSPKYLFRKEGQNVTLSCEQNLNHDAMYWYRQDPGQGLRLIYYSQIVNDFQKGDIAEGYSVSREKKESFPLTVTSAQKNPTAFYLCASSIEAGNQPQHFGDGTRLSIL.

This clone was picked up one time. The chain has TRBV6-5 and TRBJ1-3, with D uncertain. Trimming removed 3 bases from V and 0 bases from J, with 3 bases in between. Germline V gene data show CDR1 as MNHEY and CDR2 as SVGAGI. There are 13 residues in the CDR3. The CDR3 coding sequence is TGTGCCAGCAGTTATAACTCTGGAAACACCATATATTTT. Translated: CASSYNSGNTIYF.

This chain uses TRBV2 with TRBJ1-2; no clear D gene. The CDR3 extends over 12 amino acids. Germline values: CDR1 SNHLY, CDR2 FYNNEI. Trimming removed 3 bases from V and 7 bases from J, with 9 bases in between. The CDR3 DNA reads TGTGCCAGCAGTGACCTTAATACTGGCTACACCTTC. Its translation: CASSDLNTGYTF.

This clone has a single count. This chain's CDR3 is CASSFWGDSNEKLFF. The DNA of the CDR3 is TGTGCCAGCAGTTTTTGGGGGGACTCTAATGAAAAACTGTTTTTT. The gene calls are TRBV28 and TRBJ1-4; possible D gene TRBD1, 5 bases. Per the germline V gene, CDR1 is MDHEN and CDR2 is SYDVKM. V lost 3 bases, J lost 3 bases, and 11 bases lay in between. The CDR3 sequence is 15 residues long.

The chain couples TRBV4-3 to TRBJ2-7; 7 nucleotides match TRBD2. V lost 0 bases to trimming and J lost 2 bases; unmatched junction nucleotides: 7. The CDR3 covers 16 residues. The germline V gene has CDR1 LGHNA and CDR2 YSLEER. The CDR3 loop is CASSQDRGEGAYEQYF. In DNA, the CDR3 is TGCGCCAGCAGCCAAGATCGGGGGGAGGGAGCCTACGAGCAGTACTTC.

This chain uses TRBV27 with TRBJ1-1; 7 bases fit TRBD1. The trim removed 1 base at V and 4 bases at J, leaving 12 bases unmatched. This CDR3 region has 17 residues. The germline CDR1 and CDR2 sequences are MNHEY and SMNVEV (reference sequence). CDR3 region: CASSLFGQGGYGTEAFF. In DNA form, the CDR3 reads TGTGCCAGCAGTTTATTTGGGCAGGGGGGGTATGGCACTGAAGCTTTCTTT.

V is TRBV7-9 and J is TRBJ2-5, with 10 bases fitting TRBD1. Germline V gene data show CDR1 as SEHNR and CDR2 as FQNEAQ (reference sequence). J lost 4 bases, V lost 5 bases, and 10 bases had no gene match. CDR3 length: 16 amino acids. The CDR3 reads CASSQGQGQSRETQYF. CDR3 DNA: TGTGCCAGCAGCCAGGGACAGGGGCAGTCGCGAGAGACCCAGTACTTC.

The rearrangement links TRBV28 to TRBJ1-5; no definite D call. This CDR3 has 14 amino acids. Trimming took off 1 base at V and 4 bases at J, with 8 bases between the two ends. Germline V gene lookup returns CDR1 MDHEN and CDR2 SYDVKM. The CDR3 sequence is CASSLFARNQPQHF. CDR3 nucleotides: TGTGCCAGCAGTTTATTTGCCAGGAATCAGCCCCAGCATTTT.

V gene TRBV5-6 combines with J gene TRBJ1-1; D is undetermined. The CDR3 covers 12 residues. Germline V gene lookup returns CDR1 SGHDT and CDR2 YYEEEE. Trimming pared 0 bases from V and 8 bases from J, leaving 8 bases between. The CDR3 DNA sequence: TGTGCCAGCAGCTTGGGGGTTATGGAAGCTTTCTTT. Its translation: CASSLGVMEAFF.

This chain uses TRBV6-5 with TRBJ1-6, with D uncertain. The CDR3 sequence is 14 residues long. Trimming took 6 bases from V and 8 from J, leaving 14 bases between them. Germline CDR1 reads MNHEY; CDR2 reads SVGAGI. The CDR3 bases are TGTGCCAGCAGATTGGGGTACGGGGATTCACCCCTCCACTTT. Its protein product is CASRLGYGDSPLHF.

This clone was found a few times. The rearrangement links TRBV3-1 (or the pseudogene TRBV3-2) to TRBJ2-1, with 13 bases lining up with TRBD2. Unmatched junction bases numbered 6, after V lost 4 bases and J lost 6 bases. This CDR3 has 16 residues. CDR1 is LGHDT, CDR2 YNNKEL, per germline (reference sequence). The CDR3 DNA is TGTGCCAGCAGCCCCGGACTAGCGGGGGCCCGCAATGAGCAGTTCTTC. Translating it yields CASSPGLAGARNEQFF.

This sequence joins TRBV29-1 and TRBJ1-2; tentative D call: TRBD1 (5 bases). Germline CDR1 reads SQVTM; CDR2 reads ANQGSEA. Trimming removed 8 bases from V and 5 bases from J, with 18 bases in between. The CDR3 is 13 amino acids. The CDR3 protein is CSFRDRKSYGYTF. The CDR3 DNA reads TGCAGCTTCCGGGACCGAAAGTCGTATGGCTACACCTTC.

The rearrangement uses TRBV5-1 and TRBJ2-5; the D gene is possibly TRBD1 (6 bases). V was clipped by 2 bases and J by 5 bases, with 25 bases between them. CDR1 SGHRS and CDR2 YFSETQ come from the germline V gene. The CDR3 length is 18 residues. The CDR3: CASSFLPDSHDLGETQYF. CDR3 coding DNA: TGCGCCAGCAGCTTTCTCCCGGACAGTCACGACTTGGGGGAGACCCAGTACTTC.